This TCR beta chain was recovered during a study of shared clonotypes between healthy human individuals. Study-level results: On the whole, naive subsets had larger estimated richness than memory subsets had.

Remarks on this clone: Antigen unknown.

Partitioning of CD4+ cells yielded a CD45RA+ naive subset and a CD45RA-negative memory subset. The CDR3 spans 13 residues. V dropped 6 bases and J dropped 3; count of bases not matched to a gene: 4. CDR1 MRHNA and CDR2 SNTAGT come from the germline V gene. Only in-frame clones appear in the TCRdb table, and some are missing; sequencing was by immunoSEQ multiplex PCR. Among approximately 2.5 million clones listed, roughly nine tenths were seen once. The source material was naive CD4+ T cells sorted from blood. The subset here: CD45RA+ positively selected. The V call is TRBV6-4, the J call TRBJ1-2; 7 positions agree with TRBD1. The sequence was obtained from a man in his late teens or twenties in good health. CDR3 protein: CASRATGDYGYTF. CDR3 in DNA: TGTGCCAGCAGGGCAACAGGGGACTATGGCTACACCTTC.